This T cell receptor (beta chain) was observed in a study of radiation and T cells in renal cell carcinoma. For the study at large: Nephrectomy followed 15 Gy stereotactic body radiation by 4 weeks.

In germline, CDR1 is LGHNA, CDR2 YNFKEQ. This CDR3 is built from 16 residues. J gave up 5 bases and V 3 bases, and 6 bases lay outside the gene matches. TCRdb's table, derived via immunoSEQ multiplex PCR, lists solely in-frame clones and lacks some. The sample records 100,000 to 150,000 clones, around 84% being singletons. Overall study results and limits: From baseline, blood top tumor clonotypes peaked at 2 weeks post-radiation.

Note on this clone: Its antigen remains unknown.

The sample's time point: baseline pretreatment blood. Treatment here: 15 Gy SBRT to primary tumor, nephrectomy 4 weeks later. The patient's renal cell carcinoma had clear cell pathology. This specimen was blood, taken from a patient whose treatment included radiotherapy and nephrectomy. This chain uses TRBV4-2 with TRBJ2-1; TRBD2 matches at 11 bases. The clonotype originates from a woman aged 55 to 70 with renal cell carcinoma. CDR3 DNA: TGTGCCAGCAGCCATATCCTAGCGGGAGGACACAATGAGCAGTTCTTC. Protein sequence: CASSHILAGGHNEQFF.